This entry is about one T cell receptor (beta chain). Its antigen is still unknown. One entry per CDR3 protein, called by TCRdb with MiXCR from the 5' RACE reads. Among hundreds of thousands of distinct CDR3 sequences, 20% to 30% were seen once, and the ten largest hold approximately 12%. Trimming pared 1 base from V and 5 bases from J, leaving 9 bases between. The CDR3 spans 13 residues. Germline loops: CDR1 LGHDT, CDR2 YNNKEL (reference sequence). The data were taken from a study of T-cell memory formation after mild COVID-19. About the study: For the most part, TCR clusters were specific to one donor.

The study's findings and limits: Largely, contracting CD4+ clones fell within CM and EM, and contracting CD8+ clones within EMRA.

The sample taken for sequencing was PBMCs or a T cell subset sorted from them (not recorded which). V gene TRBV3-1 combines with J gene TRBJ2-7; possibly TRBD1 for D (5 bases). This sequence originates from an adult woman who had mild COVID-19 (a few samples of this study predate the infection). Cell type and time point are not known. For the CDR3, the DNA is TGTGCCAGCAGCCAAGGGACATTCGACGAGCAGTACTTC. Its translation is CASSQGTFDEQYF.